This T cell receptor beta chain was sequenced for a study of monozygotic twins with inflammatory bowel disease. TCRdb re-called the 5' RACE reads and shows each CDR3 protein once, DNA omitted. Recorded for this sample: tens of thousands of distinct CDR3 sequences. The CDR3 extends over 15 amino acids. CDR1 is SGHVS and CDR2 is FNYEAQ in the germline V gene. The chain has TRBV7-6 and TRBJ1-5; the TCRdb D gene call, TRBD1, has no DNA to confirm it. Sequencing was done on a sample of blood. The receptor's source is a human donor with ulcerative colitis or Crohn's disease, or a healthy co-twin of an affected twin (not recorded which). The CDR3: CASSLGQSGNQPQHF.